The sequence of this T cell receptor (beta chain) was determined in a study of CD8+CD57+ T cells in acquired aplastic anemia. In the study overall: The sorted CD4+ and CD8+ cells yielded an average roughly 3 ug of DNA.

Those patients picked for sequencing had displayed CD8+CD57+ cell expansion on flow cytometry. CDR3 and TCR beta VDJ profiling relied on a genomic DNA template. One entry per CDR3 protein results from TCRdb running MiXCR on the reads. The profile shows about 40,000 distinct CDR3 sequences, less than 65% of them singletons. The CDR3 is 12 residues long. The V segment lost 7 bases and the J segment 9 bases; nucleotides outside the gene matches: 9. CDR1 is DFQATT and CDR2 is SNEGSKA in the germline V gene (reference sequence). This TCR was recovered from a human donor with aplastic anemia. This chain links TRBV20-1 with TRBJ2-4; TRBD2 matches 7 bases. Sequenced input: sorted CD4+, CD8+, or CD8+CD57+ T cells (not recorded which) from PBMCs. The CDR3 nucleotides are TGCAGTGACAGTGCGGGGGACGGCATTCAGTACTTC. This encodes CSDSAGDGIQYF.